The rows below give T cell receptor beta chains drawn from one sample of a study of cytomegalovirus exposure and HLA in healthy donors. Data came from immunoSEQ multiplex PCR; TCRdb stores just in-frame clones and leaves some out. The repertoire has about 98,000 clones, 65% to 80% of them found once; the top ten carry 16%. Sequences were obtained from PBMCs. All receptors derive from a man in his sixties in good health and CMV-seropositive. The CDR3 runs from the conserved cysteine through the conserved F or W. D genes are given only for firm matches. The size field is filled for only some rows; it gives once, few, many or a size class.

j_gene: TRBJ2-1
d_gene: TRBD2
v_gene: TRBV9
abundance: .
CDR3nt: TGTGCCAGCAGCGTAGGCGGGGGGAGTGAGCAGTTCTTC
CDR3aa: CASSVGGGSEQFF

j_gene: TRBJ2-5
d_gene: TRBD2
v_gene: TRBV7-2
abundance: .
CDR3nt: TGTGCCAGCAGCTTAGCGCGCGGGGGTCATGAAGAGACCCAGTACTTC
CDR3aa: CASSLARGGHEETQYF

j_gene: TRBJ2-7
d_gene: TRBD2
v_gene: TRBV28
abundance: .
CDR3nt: TGTGCCAGCAGTTTCCCGGGGAGGGTTACCGAGCAGTACTTC
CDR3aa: CASSFPGRVTEQYF

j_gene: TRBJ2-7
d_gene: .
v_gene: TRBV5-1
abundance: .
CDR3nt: TGCGCCAGCAGCTTGGGTAGAGGGAACTACGAGCAGTACTTC
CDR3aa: CASSLGRGNYEQYF

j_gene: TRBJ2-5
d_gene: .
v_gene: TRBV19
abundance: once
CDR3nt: TGTGCCAGTAGTATAACAGGGATGGCGGAGGAGACCCAGTACTTC
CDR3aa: CASSITGMAEETQYF

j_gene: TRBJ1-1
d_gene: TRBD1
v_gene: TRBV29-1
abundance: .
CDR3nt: TGCAGCGTAGGACAGGGGGGTAACGCTGAAGCTTTCTTT
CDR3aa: CSVGQGGNAEAFF

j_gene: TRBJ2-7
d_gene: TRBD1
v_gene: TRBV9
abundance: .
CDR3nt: TGTGCCAGCAGCGAGCCGGACAGGGGTGGCGAGCAGTACTTC
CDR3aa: CASSEPDRGGEQYF

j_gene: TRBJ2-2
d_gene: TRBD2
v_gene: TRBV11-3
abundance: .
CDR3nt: TGTGCCAGCAGCCGGACTAGCGGGGAACTCAGAAACACCGGGGAGCTGTTTTTT
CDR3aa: CASSRTSGELRNTGELFF

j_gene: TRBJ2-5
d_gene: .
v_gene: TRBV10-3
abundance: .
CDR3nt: TGTGCCATCAGTGACTTGAAGGACAGACAAGAGACCCAGTACTTC
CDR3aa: CAISDLKDRQETQYF

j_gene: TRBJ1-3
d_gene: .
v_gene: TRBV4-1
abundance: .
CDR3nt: TGCGCCAGCAGCCAGGGGGGGCTGTCCAGGCTCTATGGTACCATATATTTT
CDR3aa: CASSQGGLSRLYGTIYF

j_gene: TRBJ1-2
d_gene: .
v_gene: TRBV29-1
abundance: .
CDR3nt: TGCAGCGTCTGGGACAACGACTATGGCTACACCTTC
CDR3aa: CSVWDNDYGYTF

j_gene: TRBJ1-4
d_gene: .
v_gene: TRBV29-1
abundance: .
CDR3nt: TGCAGCGTACCCGCCCTGGGGGTGGGAGGTCGGACAACTAATGAAAAACTGTTTTTT
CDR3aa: CSVPALGVGGRTTNEKLFF

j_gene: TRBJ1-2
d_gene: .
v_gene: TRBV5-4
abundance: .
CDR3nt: TGTGCCAGCAGCTTGCGGCGAGGTAACTATGGCTACACCTTC
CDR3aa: CASSLRRGNYGYTF

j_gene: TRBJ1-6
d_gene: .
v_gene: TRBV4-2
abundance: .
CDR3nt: TGTGCCAGCAGCCAAGAAGTGGCGGGCAATTCAGGCCCCCTCCACTTT
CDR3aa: CASSQEVAGNSGPLHF

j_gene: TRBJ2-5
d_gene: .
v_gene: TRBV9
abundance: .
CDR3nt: TGTGCCAGCAGCGTACTACAGGGTACGATGGGGGAGACCCAGTACTTC
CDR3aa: CASSVLQGTMGETQYF

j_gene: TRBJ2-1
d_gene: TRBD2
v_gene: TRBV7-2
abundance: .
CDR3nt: TGTGCCAGCAGCTTAGAACTAGCGGGGGGGGTATACAATGAGCAGTTCTTC
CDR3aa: CASSLELAGGVYNEQFF

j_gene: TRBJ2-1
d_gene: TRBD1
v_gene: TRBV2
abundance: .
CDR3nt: TGTGCCAGCAGTGAATTAAGGGACAGGGTGTTTAATGAGCAGTTCTTC
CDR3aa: CASSELRDRVFNEQFF

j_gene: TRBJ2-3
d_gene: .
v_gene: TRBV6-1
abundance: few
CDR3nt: TGTGCCAGCAGTGAGGTGGGGCGGGGGCGTGGGACAGATACGCAGTATTTT
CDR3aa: CASSEVGRGRGTDTQYF

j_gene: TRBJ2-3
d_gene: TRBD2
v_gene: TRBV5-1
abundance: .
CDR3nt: TGCGCCAGCAGCCCTAGCGGGGGCACAGATACGCAGTATTTT
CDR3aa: CASSPSGGTDTQYF

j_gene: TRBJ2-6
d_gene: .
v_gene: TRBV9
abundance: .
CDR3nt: TGTGCCAGCAGCGTAGGGCAGGGGTCGGCTGGGGCCAACGTCCTGACTTTC
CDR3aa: CASSVGQGSAGANVLTF